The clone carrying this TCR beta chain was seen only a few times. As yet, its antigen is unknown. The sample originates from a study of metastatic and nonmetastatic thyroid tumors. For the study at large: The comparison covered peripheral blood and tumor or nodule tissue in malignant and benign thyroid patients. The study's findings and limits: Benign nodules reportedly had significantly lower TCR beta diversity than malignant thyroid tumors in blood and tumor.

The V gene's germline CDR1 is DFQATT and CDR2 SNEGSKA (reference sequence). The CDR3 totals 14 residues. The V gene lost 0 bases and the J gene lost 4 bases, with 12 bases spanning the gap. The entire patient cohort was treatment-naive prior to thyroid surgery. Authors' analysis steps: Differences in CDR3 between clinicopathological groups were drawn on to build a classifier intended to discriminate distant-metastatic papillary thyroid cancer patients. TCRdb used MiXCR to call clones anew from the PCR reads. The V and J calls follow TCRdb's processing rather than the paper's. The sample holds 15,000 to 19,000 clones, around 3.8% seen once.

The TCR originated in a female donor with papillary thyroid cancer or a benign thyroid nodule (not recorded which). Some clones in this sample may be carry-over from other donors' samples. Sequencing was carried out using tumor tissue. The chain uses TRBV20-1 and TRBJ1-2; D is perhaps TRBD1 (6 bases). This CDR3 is CSARDPGTTYGYTF. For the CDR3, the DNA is TGCAGTGCTAGAGATCCAGGGACAACCTATGGCTACACCTTC.